This T cell receptor beta chain came from a study of immune heterogeneity within non-small cell lung tumors. CDR3 of TCR beta was amplified by multiplex PCR that used 32 V and 13 J primers. A single record per CDR3 protein comes from TCRdb applying MiXCR to the multiplex PCR reads. Here the sample spans 4,000 to 5,500 distinct CDR3 sequences, more than 20% being singletons. A remark on this clonotype: A much larger clone lies one base from this, so it may be a read error.

Each sample used about 0.55 ug of genomic DNA from bulk tumor tissue. Multiple widely separated biopsies were taken from each primary tumor at surgery. The study cohort was described as untreated, and its members had newly diagnosed non-small cell lung cancer. They went on to have curative surgery. The CDR3 totals 13 residues. Trimming removed 6 bases from V and 6 bases from J, with 13 bases in between. CDR1 is SGHRS, CDR2 YFSETQ, per germline. The clonotype comes from a man between 50 and 59 years old with non-small cell lung cancer. The rearrangement links TRBV5-1 to TRBJ1-5; D gene ambiguous. The sample consisted of lung tumor tissue. The CDR3: CASNINEGQPQHF. The CDR3, as DNA: TGCGCCAGCAACATTAACGAAGGTCAGCCCCAGCATTTT.